This is a list of T cell receptor beta chains from one sample in a study of control samples from healthy donors and cancer patients. Data came from immunoSEQ multiplex PCR; TCRdb stores just in-frame clones and leaves some out. The sample lists over 150,000 clones; around 94% were seen once. Specimen: PBMCs. The receptors derive from a man aged 60 to 75 with colorectal cancer. Both conserved end residues are part of each CDR3. D genes are given only for firm matches. Not all rows give a size; the values are once, few, many and, for expanded clones, a class.

j_gene: TRBJ1-6; abundance: NA; d_gene: TRBD1; v_gene: TRBV6-5; CDR3nt: TGTGCCAGCAGTTACTCGGGACAGGGCCTATATTCACCCCTCCACTTT; CDR3aa: CASSYSGQGLYSPLHF
j_gene: TRBJ2-7; abundance: NA; d_gene: NA; v_gene: TRBV6-5; CDR3nt: TGTGCCAGCAGTCCCAGTACAGCCACCTCCTACGAGCAGTACTTC; CDR3aa: CASSPSTATSYEQYF
j_gene: TRBJ2-5; abundance: NA; d_gene: NA; v_gene: TRBV9; CDR3nt: TGTGCCAGCAGCGCGCTAGGGGCGAAGGAGACCCAGTACTTC; CDR3aa: CASSALGAKETQYF
j_gene: TRBJ1-3; abundance: NA; d_gene: NA; v_gene: TRBV5-4; CDR3nt: TGTGCCAGCAGCTTGGTAGGACGGGGAGCCTCTGGAAACACCATATATTTT; CDR3aa: CASSLVGRGASGNTIYF
j_gene: TRBJ1-2; abundance: few; d_gene: TRBD1; v_gene: TRBV3-1/TRBV3-2; CDR3nt: TGTGCCAGCAGCGCCCGGACAGGTTATGGCTACACCTTC; CDR3aa: CASSARTGYGYTF
j_gene: TRBJ1-2; abundance: NA; d_gene: NA; v_gene: TRBV29-1; CDR3nt: TGCAGCGTTGCAGGGACGGGCTATGGCTACACCTTC; CDR3aa: CSVAGTGYGYTF
j_gene: TRBJ2-7; abundance: NA; d_gene: TRBD1; v_gene: TRBV11-2; CDR3nt: TGTGCCACCCGAGGCGGGACAGGGTCCTACGAGCAGTACTTC; CDR3aa: CATRGGTGSYEQYF
j_gene: TRBJ2-1; abundance: NA; d_gene: TRBD2; v_gene: TRBV24-1; CDR3nt: TGTGCCACCAGTGATTACGGGGGGAGCTCCTACAATGAGCAGTTCTTC; CDR3aa: CATSDYGGSSYNEQFF
j_gene: TRBJ1-1; abundance: NA; d_gene: TRBD1; v_gene: TRBV12-3/TRBV12-4; CDR3nt: TGTGCCAGCAGTTTAGCCAGGACAGGGACTTTCTTT; CDR3aa: CASSLARTGTFF
j_gene: TRBJ2-7; abundance: NA; d_gene: TRBD1; v_gene: TRBV10-2; CDR3nt: TGCGCCAGCAGTGAACCGGGGCAGGGGGATCCCTACGAGCAGTACTTC; CDR3aa: CASSEPGQGDPYEQYF
j_gene: TRBJ1-1; abundance: once; d_gene: NA; v_gene: TRBV18; CDR3nt: TGTGCCAGCTCACCAGGGGGGACCACTGAAGCTTTCTTT; CDR3aa: CASSPGGTTEAFF
j_gene: TRBJ1-5; abundance: NA; d_gene: TRBD1; v_gene: TRBV7-8; CDR3nt: TGTGCCAGCGGAGGGACAGGAACTAGCAATCAGCCCCAGCATTTT; CDR3aa: CASGGTGTSNQPQHF
j_gene: TRBJ2-7; abundance: NA; d_gene: NA; v_gene: TRBV4-3; CDR3nt: TGCGCCAGCAGCCAAGTCCCAGGGATAGGCTCCTACGAGCAGTACTTC; CDR3aa: CASSQVPGIGSYEQYF
j_gene: TRBJ1-2; abundance: once; d_gene: TRBD1; v_gene: TRBV5-5; CDR3nt: TGTGCCAGCAGCGTACGCTGGACAGGGGGCGACGGCTACACCTTC; CDR3aa: CASSVRWTGGDGYTF
j_gene: TRBJ2-1; abundance: NA; d_gene: NA; v_gene: TRBV3-1/TRBV3-2; CDR3nt: TGTGCCAGCAGCCAAGTAATTAGCACGCAGCAGTTCTTC; CDR3aa: CASSQVISTQQFF
j_gene: TRBJ1-1; abundance: NA; d_gene: NA; v_gene: TRBV14; CDR3nt: TGTGCCAGCAGCCAAGATCTGAGTGGGAGGCCTGAAGCTTTCTTT; CDR3aa: CASSQDLSGRPEAFF
j_gene: TRBJ2-5; abundance: NA; d_gene: TRBD1; v_gene: TRBV9; CDR3nt: TGTGCCAGCAGCGCGGGGACAGGGCTCCAAGAGACCCAGTACTTC; CDR3aa: CASSAGTGLQETQYF
j_gene: TRBJ2-2; abundance: NA; d_gene: TRBD1; v_gene: TRBV6-6; CDR3nt: TGTGCCAGCACCGGGACAGGGGTCCGGGCCGGGGAGCTGTTTTTT; CDR3aa: CASTGTGVRAGELFF
j_gene: TRBJ2-7; abundance: NA; d_gene: NA; v_gene: TRBV7-2; CDR3nt: TGTGCCAGCAGCGCGGCGGGTAACGAGCAGTACTTC; CDR3aa: CASSAAGNEQYF
j_gene: TRBJ2-5; abundance: NA; d_gene: NA; v_gene: TRBV7-9; CDR3nt: TGTGCCAGCAGCCGACGGGAGCAAGAGACCCAGTACTTC; CDR3aa: CASSRREQETQYF
j_gene: TRBJ1-2; abundance: NA; d_gene: NA; v_gene: TRBV6-5; CDR3nt: TGTGCCAGCAGACCTAGGGGGGGCGGCTACACCTTC; CDR3aa: CASRPRGGGYTF
j_gene: TRBJ1-4; abundance: NA; d_gene: NA; v_gene: TRBV19; CDR3nt: TGTGCCAGTAGTGTCTACAGGATCTCTGCAACTAATGAAAAACTGTTTTTT; CDR3aa: CASSVYRISATNEKLFF
j_gene: TRBJ2-7; abundance: NA; d_gene: TRBD2; v_gene: TRBV19; CDR3nt: TGTGCCAGCCGACCTACTAGCGGACCCTACGAGCAGTACTTC; CDR3aa: CASRPTSGPYEQYF
j_gene: TRBJ1-1; abundance: NA; d_gene: TRBD1; v_gene: TRBV3-1/TRBV3-2; CDR3nt: TGTGCCAGCAGCCCATTCAATACAGGGGGGAACACTGAAGCTTTCTTT; CDR3aa: CASSPFNTGGNTEAFF
j_gene: TRBJ1-5; abundance: NA; d_gene: TRBD1; v_gene: TRBV28; CDR3nt: TGTGCCAGCAGCCTGCCCCGGACAGGGGTTGGTCAGCCCCAGCATTTT; CDR3aa: CASSLPRTGVGQPQHF
j_gene: TRBJ2-6; abundance: once; d_gene: NA; v_gene: TRBV2; CDR3nt: TGTGCCAGCACCCTGGGTTCTGGGGCCAACGTCCTGACTTTC; CDR3aa: CASTLGSGANVLTF
j_gene: TRBJ2-3; abundance: NA; d_gene: NA; v_gene: TRBV4-1; CDR3nt: TGCGCCAGCAGCCAGAACAGGGTTGCAGATACGCAGTATTTT; CDR3aa: CASSQNRVADTQYF
j_gene: TRBJ2-3; abundance: NA; d_gene: NA; v_gene: TRBV5-1; CDR3nt: TGCGCCAGCAGCTTTGGACAGACCTTGGATACGCAGTATTTT; CDR3aa: CASSFGQTLDTQYF